One and the same sample provided the 26 T cell receptor beta chains below, sequenced in a study of cytomegalovirus exposure and HLA in healthy donors. A multiplex PCR was run with 60 Vbeta primers and 13 Jbeta primers. Repertoires were generated with immunoSEQ multiplex PCR, while TCRdb's copy carries only in-frame clones and drops some. The sample comprises some 200,000 clones, around 76% of which are singletons, and about 0.63% rests with the top ten. Source material: PBMCs. The receptor set was obtained from a man aged 18 to 29 in good health and CMV-seronegative.

The J gene is TRBJ2-3, the V gene TRBV7-9; weak D call: TRBD2 (6 bases). Trimming shortened V by 0 bases and J by 8 bases, and 15 bases separated the two germline ends. The CDR3 length is 15 residues. Germline V gives CDR1 SEHNR, CDR2 FQNEAQ (reference sequence). The CDR3, as DNA: TGTGCCAGCAGCTTAGCGGGACTGGGCCCGGTTACGCAGTATTTT. As protein: CASSLAGLGPVTQYF. The whole variable domain, filled in from reference TRBV7-9 and TRBJ2-3, reads DTGVSQNPRHKITKRGQNVTFRCDPISEHNRLYWYRQTLGQGPEFLTYFQNEAQLEKSRLLSDRFSAERPKGSFSTLEIQRTEQGDSAMYLCASSLAGLGPVTQYFGPGTRLTVL.

This clone occurred once. The chain couples TRBV4-2 to TRBJ2-7, with TRBD2 matching over 13 bases. Germline V gene data show CDR1 as LGHNA and CDR2 as YNFKEQ. V trimming: 1 base; J trimming: 5 bases; junction bases outside the gene matches: 2. CDR3 length: 15 residues. The CDR3 DNA reads as TGTGCCAGCAGCCAAGTAACTAGCGGGAGGGACGAGCAGTACTTC. It encodes CASSQVTSGRDEQYF.

This chain joins TRBV7-2 and TRBJ2-5; 10 nucleotides match TRBD1. Germline V gene data show CDR1 as SGHTA and CDR2 as FQGNSA. J lost 7 bases, V lost 5 bases, and 7 bases had no gene match. The CDR3 is made up of 14 amino acids. The CDR3 reads CASSPGQGLGTQYF. The CDR3 nucleotides are TGTGCCAGCAGCCCGGGACAGGGGTTGGGGACCCAGTACTTC.

V and J are TRBV12-5 and TRBJ1-3, with D unresolved. V gave up 0 bases and J gave up 2 bases, with 17 bases separating them. CDR1 is LGHNT, CDR2 FRNRAP, per germline. The CDR3 sequence is 18 residues long. Here the CDR3 DNA reads TGTGCTAGTGGTTTGGTAACGGGGAGAGCGAACCCTGGAAACACCATATATTTT. Its protein product is CASGLVTGRANPGNTIYF.

The rearrangement uses TRBV9 and TRBJ2-1, with 11 bases fitting TRBD2. This CDR3 region has 17 residues. Unmatched junction bases numbered 2, after V lost 0 bases and J lost 0 bases. Germline-derived CDR1 and CDR2 are SGDLS and YYNGEE. As DNA, the CDR3 is TGTGCCAGCAGCGTAGCAACTAGCGGGAGCTCCTACAATGAGCAGTTCTTC. It codes for CASSVATSGSSYNEQFF.

This clone turned up a few times. A junction end diverges from the germline sequence, so it may reflect a read error. The chain uses TRBV7-9 and TRBJ2-7, with unresolved D. There are 16 residues in the CDR3. Germline CDR1 reads SEHNR; CDR2 reads FQNEAQ (reference sequence). DNA of the CDR3: TGTTCCAGCAGCTTAGTCGGGTTCGGCCATAACTACGAGCAGTACTTC. Its protein is CSSSLVGFGHNYEQYF.

Details on this clone: The identical CDR3 is also encoded by other nucleotide sequences in the sample. The rearrangement joins TRBV11-2 to TRBJ1-5, with 7 nucleotides matching TRBD1. The CDR3 has 14 amino acids. Germline CDR1 and CDR2: SGHAT and FQNNGV. V trimming: 0 bases; J trimming: 6 bases; junction bases outside the gene matches: 2. The CDR3 sequence: CASSLDSGGQPQHF. For the CDR3, the DNA is TGTGCCAGCAGCTTAGATTCAGGGGGTCAGCCCCAGCATTTT.

The chain carries TRBV19 and TRBJ1-2, with TRBD1 identical over 7 bases. This CDR3 is 15 amino acids long. Germline values: CDR1 LNHDA, CDR2 SQIVND (reference sequence). The J segment lost 5 bases and the V segment lost 5 bases, leaving 11 bases of the junction unmatched. DNA for the CDR3: TGTGCCAGTAGTCAACGGGACAGCCAGAGTTATGGCTACACCTTC. The encoded protein is CASSQRDSQSYGYTF.

The chain links TRBV6-1 to TRBJ2-1; a weak D match, TRBD2 (5 bases). Germline assignment: CDR1 MNHNS and CDR2 SASEGT. This CDR3 is built from 12 residues. Trimming left V 7 bases short and J 4 bases short, with 8 bases between. CDR3 amino acids: CASTGGYNEQFF. DNA of the CDR3: TGTGCCAGCACCGGAGGATACAATGAGCAGTTCTTC.

The J gene is TRBJ2-3, the V gene TRBV5-8, with 7 bases that match TRBD1. Trimming cost V 4 bases and J 0 bases; bases outside gene matches: 8. Germline lookup yields CDR1 SGHTS and CDR2 YDEGEE. The CDR3 totals 16 residues. In nucleotides, the CDR3 is TGTGCCAGCAGCCAAGGGGTGGGACAGAGCACAGATACGCAGTATTTT. Residues: CASSQGVGQSTDTQYF. Variable domain in full (rest from reference TRBV5-8 and TRBJ2-3): EAGVTQSPTHLIKTRGQQATLRCSPISGHTSVYWYQQALGLGLQFLLWYDEGEERNRGNFPPRFSGRQFPNYSSELNVNALELEDSALYLCASSQGVGQSTDTQYFGPGTRLTVL.

This chain links TRBV6-5 with TRBJ2-1; D is undetermined. In germline, CDR1 is MNHEY, CDR2 SVGAGI. Trimming shortened V by 6 bases and J by 4 bases, and 16 bases separated the two germline ends. The CDR3 has 15 amino acids. CDR3 in DNA: TGTGCCAGCAGACCCCAGGCGTTCGGTTACAATGAGCAGTTCTTC. This translates into CASRPQAFGYNEQFF.

The J gene is TRBJ1-5, the V gene TRBV28; 9 positions agree with TRBD1. Germline V lookup: CDR1 MDHEN, CDR2 SYDVKM. The CDR3 runs 16 residues. V gave up 1 base and J gave up 6 bases; unmatched junction bases: 7. The CDR3 protein is CASSLYYRGRSQPQHF. The CDR3, as DNA: TGTGCCAGCAGTTTATATTACAGGGGGCGAAGTCAGCCCCAGCATTTT.

The chain joins TRBV2 to TRBJ2-5; 8 positions agree with TRBD2. Germline loops: CDR1 SNHLY, CDR2 FYNNEI. V was clipped by 6 bases and J by 1 base; unmatched bases: 1. The CDR3 spans 13 residues. Written as DNA, the CDR3 is TGTGCCAGCAGAGCGGGGGCCCAAGAGACCCAGTACTTC. Translated, it gives CASRAGAQETQYF.

The V gene is TRBV5-1, the J gene TRBJ2-5, with unresolved D. CDR1 and CDR2 (germline): SGHRS, YFSETQ. This CDR3 has 15 residues. V was shortened by 5 bases and J by 2 bases, with 16 bases between the two germline ends. The CDR3 region has the DNA TGCGCCAGCAGTAACTGGGCCCGGCCTCAAGAGACCCAGTACTTC. Encoded protein: CASSNWARPQETQYF.

The rearrangement joins TRBV30 to TRBJ1-3; possibly TRBD1 for D (6 bases). The CDR3 runs 14 residues. Germline V gene data show CDR1 as GTSNPN and CDR2 as SVGIG (reference sequence). The CDR3 loop reads CASSGQRAGNTIYF. The CDR3 nucleotides are TGTGCGTCTTCAGGACAGAGAGCTGGAAACACCATATATTTT. Together with reference TRBV30 and TRBJ1-3, the CDR3 gives the full variable domain: SQTIHQWPATLVQPVGSPLSLECTVEGTSNPNLYWYRQAAGRGLQLLFYSVGIGQISSEVPQNLSASRPQDRQFILSSKKLLLSDSGFYLCASSGQRAGNTIYFGEGSWLTVV.

This sequence joins TRBV28 and TRBJ2-2; tentatively, D is TRBD2 (5 bases). V gave up 5 bases and J gave up 6 bases, with 16 bases separating them. CDR1 is MDHEN and CDR2 is SYDVKM in the germline V gene. The CDR3 runs 15 residues. The CDR3 DNA is TGTGCCAGCAGTCCGACTATCCCGGCCCCCGGGGAGCTGTTTTTT. It specifies CASSPTIPAPGELFF.

There are a few counts of this clone. This chain links TRBV18 with TRBJ1-2; no clear D gene. Trimming took off 0 bases at V and 4 bases at J, with 18 bases between the two ends. The V gene's germline CDR1 is KGHSH and CDR2 LQKENI. This CDR3 contains 17 residues. For the CDR3, the DNA is TGTGCCAGCTCACCACCCGGGTCGGCAGCCCGAATCTATGGCTACACCTTC. It codes for CASSPPGSAARIYGYTF.

This clone was seen once. V and J are TRBV18 and TRBJ1-3; D gene unclear. V was clipped by 0 bases and J by 0 bases, with 9 bases between them. This CDR3 spans 16 amino acids. Germline CDR1 and CDR2: KGHSH and LQKENI. The CDR3 bases are TGTGCCAGCTCACCACCCAGCAGCGACTCTGGAAACACCATATATTTT. It codes for CASSPPSSDSGNTIYF.

The chain carries TRBV4-2 and TRBJ2-7; 16 bases match TRBD2. This CDR3 has 20 amino acids. Germline V gene sequence: CDR1 LGHNA, CDR2 YNFKEQ. The junction had 17 bases not matched to a gene; V was cut back by 4 bases and J by 5 bases. CDR3 sequence reads: CASSPQTAGLAGGLYNEQYF. The DNA of the CDR3 is TGTGCCAGCAGCCCCCAAACAGCGGGACTAGCGGGAGGGCTCTACAACGAGCAGTACTTC.

The chain links TRBV6-5 to TRBJ2-1; the match to TRBD2 covers 7 bases. The CDR3 has 15 amino acids. The V gene's germline CDR1 is MNHEY and CDR2 SVGAGI. With V trimmed by 6 bases and J by 7 bases, 12 bases remained unmatched. CDR3 loop: CASRDGGTGVNEQFF. The CDR3 DNA reads as TGTGCCAGCAGAGACGGGGGGACTGGCGTGAATGAGCAGTTCTTC.

The sample holds a few counts of this clone. The gene calls are TRBV2 and TRBJ2-1, with TRBD1 identical over 8 bases. Germline V gene sequence: CDR1 SNHLY, CDR2 FYNNEI. The trim removed 0 bases at V and 2 bases at J, leaving 3 bases unmatched. The CDR3 loop spans 16 amino acids. Here the CDR3 reads CASSEARQGTYNEQFF. DNA for the CDR3: TGTGCCAGCAGTGAAGCGCGACAGGGGACCTACAATGAGCAGTTCTTC.

This sequence joins TRBV13 and TRBJ2-7, with 7 bases matching TRBD1. Germline V gene sequence: CDR1 PRHDT, CDR2 FYEKMQ (reference sequence). The ends lost 4 bases at V and 2 bases at J; junction bases unmatched: 11. The CDR3 runs 16 residues. CDR3 sequence reads: CASSYLTGRATYEQYF. The DNA of the CDR3 is TGTGCCAGCAGCTACCTGACAGGGCGGGCAACCTACGAGCAGTACTTC.

The chain employs TRBV4-1 and TRBJ2-2; 8 nucleotides agree with TRBD1. The ends lost 3 bases at V and 1 base at J; junction bases unmatched: 1. The CDR3 consists of 15 residues. Germline CDR1 reads MGHRA; CDR2 reads YSYEKL. CDR3 coding DNA: TGCGCCAGCAGCCATGGGACAGGGAACACCGGGGAGCTGTTTTTT. It translates to CASSHGTGNTGELFF.

This clone is a singleton in its sample. The gene calls are TRBV29-1 and TRBJ1-1; TRBD1 aligns across 8 bases. Germline assignment: CDR1 SQVTM and CDR2 ANQGSEA. This CDR3 has 15 residues. V lost 3 bases, J lost 1 base, and 7 bases stayed unmatched. CDR3 amino acids: CSVDPWTGWNTEAFF. CDR3 nucleotides: TGCAGCGTTGATCCCTGGACAGGGTGGAACACTGAAGCTTTCTTT. Together with reference TRBV29-1 and TRBJ1-1, the CDR3 gives the full variable domain: SAVISQKPSRDICQRGTSLTIQCQVDSQVTMMFWYRQQPGQSLTLIATANQGSEATYESGFVIDKFPISRPNLTFSTLTVSNMSPEDSSIYLCSVDPWTGWNTEAFFGQGTRLTVV.

The J gene is TRBJ2-7, the V gene TRBV4-2; possible D gene TRBD1, 6 bases. Trimming removed 1 base from V and 2 bases from J, with 15 bases in between. CDR3 length equals 16 residues. Germline lookup yields CDR1 LGHNA and CDR2 YNFKEQ. The CDR3 nucleotides are TGTGCCAGCAGCCAAGGACCGGGACAAACCGCCTACGAGCAGTACTTC. As protein: CASSQGPGQTAYEQYF.

The V call is TRBV19, the J call TRBJ1-1, with D possibly being TRBD1 (6 bases). Germline lookup yields CDR1 LNHDA and CDR2 SQIVND (reference sequence). Deletions cut 5 bases from V and 1 base from J, with 11 bases between. This CDR3 has 14 residues. CDR3: CASSQTGRNTEAFF. Written as DNA, the CDR3 is TGTGCCAGTAGTCAAACAGGGAGGAACACTGAAGCTTTCTTT.